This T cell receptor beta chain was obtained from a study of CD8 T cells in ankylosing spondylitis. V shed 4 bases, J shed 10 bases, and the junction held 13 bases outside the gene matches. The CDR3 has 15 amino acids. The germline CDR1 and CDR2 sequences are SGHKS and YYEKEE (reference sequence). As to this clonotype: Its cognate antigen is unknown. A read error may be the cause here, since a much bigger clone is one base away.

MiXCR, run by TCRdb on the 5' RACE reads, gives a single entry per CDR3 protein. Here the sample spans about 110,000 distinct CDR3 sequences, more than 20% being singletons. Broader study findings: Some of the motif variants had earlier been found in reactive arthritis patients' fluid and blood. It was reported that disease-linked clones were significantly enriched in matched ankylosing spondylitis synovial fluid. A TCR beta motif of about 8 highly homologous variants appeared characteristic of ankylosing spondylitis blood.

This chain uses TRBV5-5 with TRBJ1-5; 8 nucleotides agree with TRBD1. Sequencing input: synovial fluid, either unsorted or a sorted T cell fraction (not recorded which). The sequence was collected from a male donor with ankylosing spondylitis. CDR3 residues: CASSAEAGGLHPQHF. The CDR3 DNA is TGTGCCAGCAGCGCCGAAGCAGGGGGCCTTCACCCCCAGCATTTT.